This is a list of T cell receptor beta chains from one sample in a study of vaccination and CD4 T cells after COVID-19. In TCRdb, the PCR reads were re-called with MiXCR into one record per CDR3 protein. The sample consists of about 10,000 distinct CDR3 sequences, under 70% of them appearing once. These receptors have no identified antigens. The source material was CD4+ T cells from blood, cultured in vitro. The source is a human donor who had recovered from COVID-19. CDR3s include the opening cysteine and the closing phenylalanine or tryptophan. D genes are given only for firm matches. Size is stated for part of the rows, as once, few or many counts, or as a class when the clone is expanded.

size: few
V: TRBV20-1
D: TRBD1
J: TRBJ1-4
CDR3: CSAAGGVGEKLFF
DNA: TGCAGTGCCGCAGGGGGGGTGGGTGAAAAACTGTTTTTT

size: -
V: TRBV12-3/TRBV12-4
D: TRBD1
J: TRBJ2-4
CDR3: CASSPRQGTASKNIQYF
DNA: TGTGCCAGCAGTCCCCGACAGGGGACGGCTTCCAAAAACATTCAGTACTTC

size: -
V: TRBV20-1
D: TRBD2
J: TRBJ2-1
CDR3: CSASRPGGPNEQFF
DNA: TGCAGTGCTAGTCGGCCGGGAGGGCCGAATGAGCAGTTCTTC

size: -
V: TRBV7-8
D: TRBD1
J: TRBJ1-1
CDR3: CVSSSQGAEAFF
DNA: TGTGTCAGCAGCTCGCAGGGGGCGGAAGCTTTCTTT

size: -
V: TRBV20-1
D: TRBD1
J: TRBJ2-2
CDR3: CSASDRGHTGELFF
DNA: TGCAGTGCTAGTGACAGGGGCCACACCGGGGAGCTGTTTTTT

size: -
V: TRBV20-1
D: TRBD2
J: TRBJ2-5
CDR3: CSAKGTTQETQYF
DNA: TGCAGTGCCAAAGGGACTACGCAAGAGACCCAGTACTTC

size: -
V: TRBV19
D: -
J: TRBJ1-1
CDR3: CASSIGDTNTEAFF
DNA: TGTGCCAGTAGTATCGGGGACACCAACACTGAAGCTTTCTTT

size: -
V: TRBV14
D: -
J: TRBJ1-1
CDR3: CASSQDRWGEAFF
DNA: TGTGCCAGCAGCCAAGACAGGTGGGGTGAAGCTTTCTTT

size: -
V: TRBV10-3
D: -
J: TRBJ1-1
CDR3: CAISGNQGNTEAFF
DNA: TGTGCCATCAGTGGAAATCAGGGAAACACTGAAGCTTTCTTT

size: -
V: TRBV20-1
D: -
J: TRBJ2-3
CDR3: CSARVSLTFDTQYF
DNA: TGCAGTGCTAGAGTCTCCCTGACCTTCGATACGCAGTATTTT

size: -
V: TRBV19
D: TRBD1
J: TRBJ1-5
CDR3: CASSIEAGQGVQPQHF
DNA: TGTGCCAGTAGTATAGAGGCCGGACAGGGTGTACAGCCCCAGCATTTT

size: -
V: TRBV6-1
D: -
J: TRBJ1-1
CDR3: CASSEEFWLPAAFF
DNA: TGTGCCAGCAGTGAAGAGTTTTGGCTCCCGGCAGCTTTCTTT

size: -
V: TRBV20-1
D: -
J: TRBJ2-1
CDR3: CSARTRGGEQFF
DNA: TGCAGTGCTAGAACCCGTGGGGGTGAGCAGTTCTTC

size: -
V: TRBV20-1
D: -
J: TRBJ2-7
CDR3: CSAAIVDEQYF
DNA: TGCAGTGCCGCGATAGTGGACGAGCAGTACTTC